This T cell receptor (beta chain) originates from a study of blood T cell repertoires in COVID-19. Study overall: Acute and convalescent COVID-19 samples came from the United States, Italy and Spain.

The CDR3 covers 15 residues. Trimming stripped 0 bases from V and 7 bases from J, with 12 bases between. CDR1 and CDR2 from the germline V gene are LGHDT and YNNKEL (reference sequence). Only in-frame clones appear in the TCRdb table, and some are missing; sequencing was by immunoSEQ multiplex PCR. Counted here are some 290,000 clones, 81% occurring once; the ten biggest clones make up 2.5% to 3%. The chain combines TRBV3-1 (or the pseudogene TRBV3-2) with TRBJ2-2, with D possibly TRBD2 on 6 matching bases. The sample taken for sequencing was peripheral blood. The sequence was obtained from a woman aged 55-70 years with active or convalescent COVID-19. For the CDR3, the DNA is TGTGCCAGCAGCCAAGATCCGGGGGTGGGCGGGGAGCTGTTTTTT. Its protein product is CASSQDPGVGGELFF.